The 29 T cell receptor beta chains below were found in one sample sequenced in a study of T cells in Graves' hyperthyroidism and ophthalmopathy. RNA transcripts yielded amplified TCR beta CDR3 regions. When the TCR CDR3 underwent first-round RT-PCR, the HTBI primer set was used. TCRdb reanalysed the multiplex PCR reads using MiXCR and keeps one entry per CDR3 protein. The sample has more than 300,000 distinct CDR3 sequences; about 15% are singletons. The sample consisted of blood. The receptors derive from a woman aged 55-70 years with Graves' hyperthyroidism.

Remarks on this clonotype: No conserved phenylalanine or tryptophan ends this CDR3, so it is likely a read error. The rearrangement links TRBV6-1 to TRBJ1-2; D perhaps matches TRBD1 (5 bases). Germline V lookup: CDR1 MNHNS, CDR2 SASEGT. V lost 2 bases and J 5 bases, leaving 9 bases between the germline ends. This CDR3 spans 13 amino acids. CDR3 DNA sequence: TGTGCCAGCAGTGAAACGACAGCGTATGGCTACACCTAC. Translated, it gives CASSETTAYGYTY.

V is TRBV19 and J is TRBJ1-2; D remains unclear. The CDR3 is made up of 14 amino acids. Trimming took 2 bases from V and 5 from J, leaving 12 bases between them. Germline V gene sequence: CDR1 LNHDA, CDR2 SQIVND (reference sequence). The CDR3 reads CASSISLPGYGYTF. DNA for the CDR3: TGTGCCAGTAGTATATCGCTCCCGGGTTATGGCTACACCTTC.

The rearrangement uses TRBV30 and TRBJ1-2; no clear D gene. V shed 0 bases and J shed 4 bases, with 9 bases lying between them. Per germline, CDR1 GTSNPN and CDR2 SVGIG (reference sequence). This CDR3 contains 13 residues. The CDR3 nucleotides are TGTGCCTGGAGTGTAAGTGGGCTCTATGGCTACACCTTC. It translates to CAWSVSGLYGYTF.

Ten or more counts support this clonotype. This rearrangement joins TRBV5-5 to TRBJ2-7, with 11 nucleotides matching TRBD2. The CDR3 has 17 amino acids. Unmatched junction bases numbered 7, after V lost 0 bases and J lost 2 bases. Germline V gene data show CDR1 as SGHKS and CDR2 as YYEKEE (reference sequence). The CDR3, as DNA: TGTGCCAGCAGCTTGGGAGGGACTAGCGGACCCCCCTACGAGCAGTACTTC. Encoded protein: CASSLGGTSGPPYEQYF.

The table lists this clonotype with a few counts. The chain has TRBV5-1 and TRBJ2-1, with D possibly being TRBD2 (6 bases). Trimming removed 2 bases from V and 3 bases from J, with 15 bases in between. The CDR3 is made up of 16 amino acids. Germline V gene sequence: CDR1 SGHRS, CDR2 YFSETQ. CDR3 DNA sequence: TGCGCCAGCAGCTTTGAAGGACTAACAATCTACAATGAGCAGTTCTTC. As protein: CASSFEGLTIYNEQFF.

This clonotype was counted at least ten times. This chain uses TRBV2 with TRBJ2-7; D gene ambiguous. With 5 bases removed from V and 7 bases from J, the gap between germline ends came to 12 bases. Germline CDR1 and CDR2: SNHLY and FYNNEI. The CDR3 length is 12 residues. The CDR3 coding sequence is TGTGCCAGCAGTCGGGTCGACCTTGAGCAGTACTTC. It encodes CASSRVDLEQYF.

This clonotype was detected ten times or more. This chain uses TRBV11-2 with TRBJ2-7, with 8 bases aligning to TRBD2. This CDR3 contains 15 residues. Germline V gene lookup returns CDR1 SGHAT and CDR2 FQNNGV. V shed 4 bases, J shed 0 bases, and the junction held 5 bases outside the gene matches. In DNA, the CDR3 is TGTGCCAGCAGCTGGACTAGCACGAGCTCCTACGAGCAGTACTTC. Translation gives CASSWTSTSSYEQYF.

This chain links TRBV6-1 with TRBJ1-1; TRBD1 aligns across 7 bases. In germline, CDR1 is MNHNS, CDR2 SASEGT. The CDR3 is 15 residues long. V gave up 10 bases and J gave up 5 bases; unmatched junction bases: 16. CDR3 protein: CATHPTQGRYTEAFF. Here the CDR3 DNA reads TGTGCCACACATCCAACACAGGGGAGGTATACTGAAGCTTTCTTT.

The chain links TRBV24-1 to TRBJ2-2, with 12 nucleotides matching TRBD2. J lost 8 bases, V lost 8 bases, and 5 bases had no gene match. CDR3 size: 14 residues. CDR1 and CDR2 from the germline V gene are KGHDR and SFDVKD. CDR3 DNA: TGTGCCACCACCGGACTAGCGGGATCTGGGGAGCTGTTTTTT. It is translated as CATTGLAGSGELFF.

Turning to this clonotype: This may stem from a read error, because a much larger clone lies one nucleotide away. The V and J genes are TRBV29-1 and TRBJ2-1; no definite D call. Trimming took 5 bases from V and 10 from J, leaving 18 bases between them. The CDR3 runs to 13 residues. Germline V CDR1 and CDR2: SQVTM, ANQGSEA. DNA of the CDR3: TGCAGCGTTATAGGGCCCTCCAACTACGAGCAGTTCTTC. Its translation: CSVIGPSNYEQFF.

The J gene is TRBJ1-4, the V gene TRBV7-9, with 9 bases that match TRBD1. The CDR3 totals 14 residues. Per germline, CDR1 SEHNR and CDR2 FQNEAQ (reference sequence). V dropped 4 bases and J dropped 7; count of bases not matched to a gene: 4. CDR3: CASSSRDRVEKLFF. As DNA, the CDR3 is TGTGCCAGCAGCTCCCGGGACAGGGTTGAAAAACTGTTTTTT.

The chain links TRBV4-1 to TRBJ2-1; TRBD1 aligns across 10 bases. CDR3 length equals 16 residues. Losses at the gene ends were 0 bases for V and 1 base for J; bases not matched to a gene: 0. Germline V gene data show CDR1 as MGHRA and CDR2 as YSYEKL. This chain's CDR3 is CASSQEGQGSYNEQFF. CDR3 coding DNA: TGCGCCAGCAGCCAAGAGGGACAGGGGTCCTACAATGAGCAGTTCTTC.

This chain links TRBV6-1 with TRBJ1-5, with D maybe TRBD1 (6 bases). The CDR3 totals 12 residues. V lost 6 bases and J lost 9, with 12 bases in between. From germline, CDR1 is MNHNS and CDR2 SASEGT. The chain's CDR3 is CASRDSLPPQHF. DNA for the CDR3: TGTGCCAGCAGGGACAGTTTACCGCCCCAGCATTTT.

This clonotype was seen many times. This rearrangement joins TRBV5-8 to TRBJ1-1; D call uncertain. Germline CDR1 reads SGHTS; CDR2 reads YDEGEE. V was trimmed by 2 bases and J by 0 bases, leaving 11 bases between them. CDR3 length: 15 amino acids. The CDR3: CASSFWQLLNTEAFF. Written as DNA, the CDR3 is TGTGCCAGCAGCTTTTGGCAGTTACTGAACACTGAAGCTTTCTTT.

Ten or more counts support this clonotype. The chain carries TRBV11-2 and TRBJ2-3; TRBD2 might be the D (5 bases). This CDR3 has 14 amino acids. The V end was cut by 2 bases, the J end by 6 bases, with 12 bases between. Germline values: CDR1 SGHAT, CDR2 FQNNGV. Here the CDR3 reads CASSLTGNRDTQYF. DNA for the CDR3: TGTGCCAGCAGCTTAACGGGGAATAGGGATACGCAGTATTTT.

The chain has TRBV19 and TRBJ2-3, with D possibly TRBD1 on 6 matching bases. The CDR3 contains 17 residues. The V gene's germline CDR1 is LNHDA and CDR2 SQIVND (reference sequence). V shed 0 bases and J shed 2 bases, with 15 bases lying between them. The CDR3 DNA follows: TGTGCCAGTAGTATAGAAGCAGGGGACGTACTCACAGATACGCAGTATTTT. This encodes CASSIEAGDVLTDTQYF.

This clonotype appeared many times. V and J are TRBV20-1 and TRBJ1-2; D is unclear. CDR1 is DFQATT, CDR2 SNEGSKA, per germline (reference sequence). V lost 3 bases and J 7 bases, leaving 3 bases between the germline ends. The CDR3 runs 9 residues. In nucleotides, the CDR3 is TGCAGTGCTAGCCCTGGCTACACCTTC. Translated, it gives CSASPGYTF.

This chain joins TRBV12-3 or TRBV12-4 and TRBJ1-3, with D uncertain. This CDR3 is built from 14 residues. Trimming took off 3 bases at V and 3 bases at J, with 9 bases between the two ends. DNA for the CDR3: TGTGCCAGCAGTTTTTGGGGATTTGGAAACACCATATATTTT. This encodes CASSFWGFGNTIYF.

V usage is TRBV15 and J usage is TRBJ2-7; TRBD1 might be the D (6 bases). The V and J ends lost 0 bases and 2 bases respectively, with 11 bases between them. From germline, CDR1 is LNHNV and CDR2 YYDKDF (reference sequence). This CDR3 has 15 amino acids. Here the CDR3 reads CATSRDPTGPYEQYF. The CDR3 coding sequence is TGTGCCACCAGCAGAGATCCCACAGGGCCCTACGAGCAGTACTTC. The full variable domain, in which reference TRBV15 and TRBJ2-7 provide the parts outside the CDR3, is DAMVIQNPRYQVTQFGKPVTLSCSQTLNHNVMYWYQQKSSQAPKLLFHYYDKDFNNEADTPDNFQSRRPNTSFCFLDIRSPGLGDTAMYLCATSRDPTGPYEQYFGPGTRLTVT.

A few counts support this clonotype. CDR3 DNA sequence: TGCGCCAGCAGCCGCCTTACCGGGACAGGGGCCTCTAGCACAGATACGCAGTATTTT. This codes for CASSRLTGTGASSTDTQYF. This sequence joins TRBV4-1 and TRBJ2-3, with 10 bases matching TRBD1. The CDR3 extends over 19 amino acids. The ends lost 4 bases at V and 0 bases at J; junction bases unmatched: 13. The germline gives CDR1 MGHRA, CDR2 YSYEKL.

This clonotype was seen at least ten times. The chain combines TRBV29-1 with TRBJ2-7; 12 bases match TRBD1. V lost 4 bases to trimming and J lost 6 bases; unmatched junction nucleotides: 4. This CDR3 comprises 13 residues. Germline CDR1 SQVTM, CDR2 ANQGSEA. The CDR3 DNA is TGCAGCGTTGTCGGGACAGGGGGCCGCGAGCAGTACTTC. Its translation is CSVVGTGGREQYF.

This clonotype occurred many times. The CDR3 loop reads CASSLGTGRETQYF. In DNA, the CDR3 is TGCGCCAGCAGCCTAGGGACGGGCCGAGAGACCCAGTACTTC. The rearrangement joins TRBV5-1 to TRBJ2-5; either TRBD1 or TRBD2 may supply D (5 bases each). The CDR3 totals 14 residues. The germline gives CDR1 SGHRS, CDR2 YFSETQ. Trimming took 4 bases from V and 4 from J, leaving 14 bases between them. Full variable domain (remainder filled in from reference TRBV5-1 and TRBJ2-5): KAGVTQTPRYLIKTRGQQVTLSCSPISGHRSVSWYQQTPGQGLQFLFEYFSETQRNKGNFPGRFSGRQFSNSRSEMNVSTLELGDSALYLCASSLGTGRETQYFGPGTRLLVL.

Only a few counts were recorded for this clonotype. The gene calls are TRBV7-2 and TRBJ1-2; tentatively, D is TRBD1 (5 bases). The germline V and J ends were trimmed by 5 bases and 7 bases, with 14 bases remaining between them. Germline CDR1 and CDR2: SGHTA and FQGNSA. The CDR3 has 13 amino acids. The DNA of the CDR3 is TGTGCCAGCAGCCAGGACGGGGCGCGTGGCTACACCTTC. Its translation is CASSQDGARGYTF. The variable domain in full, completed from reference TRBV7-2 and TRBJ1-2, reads GAGVSQSPSNKVTEKGKDVELRCDPISGHTALYWYRQSLGQGLEFLIYFQGNSAPDKSGLPSDRFSAERTGGSVSTLTIQRTQQEDSAVYLCASSQDGARGYTFGSGTRLTVV.

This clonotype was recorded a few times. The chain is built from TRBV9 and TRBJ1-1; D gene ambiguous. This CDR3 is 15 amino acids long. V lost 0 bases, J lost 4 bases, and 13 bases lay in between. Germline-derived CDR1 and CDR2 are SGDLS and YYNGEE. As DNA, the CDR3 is TGTGCCAGCAGCGTAGACCAATTAAGGACCACTGAAGCTTTCTTT. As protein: CASSVDQLRTTEAFF.

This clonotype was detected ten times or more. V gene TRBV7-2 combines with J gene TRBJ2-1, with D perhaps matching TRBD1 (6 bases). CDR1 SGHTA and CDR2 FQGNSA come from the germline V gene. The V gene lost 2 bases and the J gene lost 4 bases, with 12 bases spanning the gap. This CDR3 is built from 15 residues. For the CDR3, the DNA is TGTGCCAGCAGCTTAAAAGGGGACACATACAATGAGCAGTTCTTC. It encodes CASSLKGDTYNEQFF.

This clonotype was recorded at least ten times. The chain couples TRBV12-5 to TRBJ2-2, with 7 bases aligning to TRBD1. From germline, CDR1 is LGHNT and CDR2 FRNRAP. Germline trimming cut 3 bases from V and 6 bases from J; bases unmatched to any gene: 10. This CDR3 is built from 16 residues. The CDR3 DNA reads TGTGCTAGTGGTTTCCTCCCGACAGGGCAGTCCGGGGAGCTGTTTTTT. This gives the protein CASGFLPTGQSGELFF.

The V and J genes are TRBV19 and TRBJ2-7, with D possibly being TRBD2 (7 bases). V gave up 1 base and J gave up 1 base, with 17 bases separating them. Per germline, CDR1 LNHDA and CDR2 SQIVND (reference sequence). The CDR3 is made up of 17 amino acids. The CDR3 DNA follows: TGTGCCAGTAGTATAGGGGGGGGGGGCGCGAGGTCCTACGAGCAGTACTTC. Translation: CASSIGGGGARSYEQYF.

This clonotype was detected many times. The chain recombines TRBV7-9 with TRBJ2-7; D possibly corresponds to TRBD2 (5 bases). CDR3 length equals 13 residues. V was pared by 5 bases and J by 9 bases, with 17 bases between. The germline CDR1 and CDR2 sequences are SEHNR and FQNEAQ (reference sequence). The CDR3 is CASSTTGGFGQYF. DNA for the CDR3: TGTGCCAGCAGCACAACCGGAGGTTTCGGGCAGTACTTC.

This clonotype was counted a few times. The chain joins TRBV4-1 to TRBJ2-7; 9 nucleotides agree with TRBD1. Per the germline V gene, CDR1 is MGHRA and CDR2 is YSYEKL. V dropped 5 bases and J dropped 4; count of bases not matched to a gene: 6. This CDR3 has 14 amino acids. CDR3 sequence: CASSYPGQGYEQYF. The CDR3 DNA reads TGCGCCAGCAGCTACCCGGGACAGGGTTACGAGCAGTACTTC.